Listed below are T cell receptor beta chains from one sample, sequenced in a study of blood T cells in healthy people across ages. From the 5' RACE reads, TCRdb called clonotypes with MiXCR, one entry per CDR3 protein. The sample carries around 1,900,000 distinct CDR3 sequences, approximately 40% recorded once. Sequencing was performed on blood. The source of these receptors is a human donor in good health. Each CDR3 is given with its conserved first and last residue. D genes are given only for firm matches. The size of a clone is reported for some rows only, either as once, few or many, or as a class for expanded clones.

d_call,clone_size,v_call,j_call,cdr3_aa,cdr3_nt
TRBD2,-,TRBV4-2,TRBJ2-2,CASSQEQRGISGELFF,TGTGCCAGCAGCCAAGAACAGCGGGGAATCTCCGGGGAGCTGTTTTTT
-,-,TRBV7-3,TRBJ1-1,CASSLLYNTEAFF,TGTGCCAGCAGCTTATTATATAACACTGAAGCTTTCTTT
-,-,TRBV19,TRBJ2-5,CASSIAPGRSQETQYF,TGTGCCAGTAGTATAGCTCCCGGCCGGAGCCAAGAGACCCAGTACTTC
-,-,TRBV6-2/TRBV6-3,TRBJ1-1,CASTTRRTVNTEAFF,TGTGCCAGCACCACAAGGAGGACGGTGAACACTGAAGCTTTCTTT
TRBD1,-,TRBV20-1,TRBJ2-5,CSAPADREGGETQYF,TGCAGTGCTCCCGCCGACAGGGAAGGAGGAGAGACCCAGTACTTC
-,-,TRBV20-1,TRBJ2-1,CSAYQGNSYNEQFF,TGCAGTGCATACCAGGGCAACTCCTACAATGAGCAGTTCTTC
-,once,TRBV4-2,TRBJ2-7,CANSPTPEPFYEQYF,TGTGCCAACAGCCCCACTCCGGAACCCTTCTACGAGCAGTACTTC
-,-,TRBV4-2,TRBJ1-4,CASSLPGADAKAGREKLFF,TGTGCCAGCAGCCTACCAGGGGCCGACGCAAAAGCGGGACGAGAAAAACTGTTTTTT
-,few,TRBV7-2,TRBJ1-4,CASSLRAGNEKLFF,TGTGCCAGCAGCTTAAGGGCAGGAAATGAAAAACTGTTTTTT
TRBD1,-,TRBV7-8,TRBJ1-1,CASSPTPGQGIEAFF,TGTGCCAGCAGCCCCACACCGGGACAGGGGATTGAAGCTTTCTTT
-,few,TRBV20-1,TRBJ1-2,CSATLGRNYGYTF,TGCAGTGCCACCCTCGGACGGAACTATGGCTACACCTTC
TRBD2,once,TRBV20-1,TRBJ2-3,CSAREASGGRSTDTQYF,TGCAGTGCTAGAGAAGCTAGCGGGGGGCGTTCCACAGATACGCAGTATTTT
-,-,TRBV6-2/TRBV6-3,TRBJ1-5,CASSYSAQPQHF,TGTGCCAGCAGTTACTCGGCTCAGCCCCAGCATTTT
-,-,TRBV7-2,TRBJ1-6,CASTFLTSPLHF,TGTGCCAGTACATTTTTGACTTCACCCCTCCACTTT
TRBD2,few,TRBV15,TRBJ2-3,CATSRAPRTSGGADTQYF,TGTGCCACCAGCAGAGCCCCAAGGACTAGCGGGGGGGCAGATACGCAGTATTTT
-,-,TRBV6-2/TRBV6-3,TRBJ1-1,CASSTQLGSPNTEAFF,TGTGCCAGCAGTACCCAATTGGGGTCACCGAACACTGAAGCTTTCTTT
TRBD1,-,TRBV7-9,TRBJ1-2,CASSSAGQGNFNYGYTF,TGTGCCAGCAGCTCAGCGGGACAGGGGAACTTTAACTATGGCTACACCTTC
-,few,TRBV7-2,TRBJ2-5,CASSLSRDGETQYF,TGTGCCAGCAGCTTATCACGGGACGGAGAGACCCAGTACTTC
-,few,TRBV29-1,TRBJ2-1,CSVEGAAGTYNEQFF,TGCAGCGTTGAAGGAGCGGCGGGGACCTACAATGAGCAGTTCTTC
-,-,TRBV20-1,TRBJ1-1,CSARRGPEEAFF,TGCAGTGCTAGACGGGGTCCCGAAGAAGCTTTCTTT
-,few,TRBV6-5,TRBJ2-7,CASGQSIYEQYF,TGTGCCAGCGGACAGTCTATCTACGAGCAGTACTTC
-,few,TRBV29-1,TRBJ1-2,CSVEVGADGYTF,TGCAGCGTTGAAGTGGGGGCGGATGGCTACACCTTC
-,few,TRBV20-1,TRBJ1-1,CSAIETRVVNAEAFF,TGCAGTGCTATAGAGACACGGGTTGTTAACGCTGAAGCTTTCTTT
-,-,TRBV7-9,TRBJ1-4,CASSPAGLEEKLFF,TGTGCCAGCAGCCCGGCCGGGCTGGAGGAAAAACTGTTTTTT
-,-,TRBV9,TRBJ2-2,CASSVEGQNTGELFF,TGTGCCAGCAGCGTAGAGGGGCAGAACACCGGGGAGCTGTTTTTT
-,-,TRBV24-1,TRBJ2-1,CATSDFTVNEQFF,TGTGCCACCAGTGATTTTACCGTGAATGAGCAGTTCTTC
TRBD2,once,TRBV7-9,TRBJ2-5,CASSPRGLAGAWTQYF,TGTGCCAGCAGCCCCAGAGGACTAGCGGGGGCTTGGACCCAGTACTTC
-,-,TRBV7-2,TRBJ2-4,CASSLMGSTNIQYF,TGTGCCAGCAGCCTCATGGGATCTACCAATATTCAGTACTTC
TRBD2,many,TRBV7-2,TRBJ2-1,CASSLGSIQRGPNNEQFF,TGTGCCAGCAGCTTAGGGTCAATACAGCGGGGGCCCAACAATGAGCAGTTCTTC
-,-,TRBV10-3,TRBJ2-6,CAIRGQAGGANVLTF,TGTGCCATCAGGGGACAAGCTGGTGGGGCCAACGTCCTGACTTTC
-,-,TRBV7-2,TRBJ2-7,CASSLYVGVYEQYF,TGTGCCAGCAGCTTATATGTCGGTGTCTACGAGCAGTACTTC
-,-,TRBV4-2,TRBJ1-2,CASSQGLAGVVRDYGYTF,TGTGCCAGCAGCCAAGGGTTGGCAGGGGTGGTTAGGGACTATGGCTACACCTTC
-,-,TRBV7-8,TRBJ1-1,CASSSPALNTEAFF,TGTGCCAGCAGCTCGCCGGCCCTGAACACTGAAGCTTTCTTT
-,-,TRBV9,TRBJ1-1,CASSVDPHPPFF,TGTGCCAGCAGCGTAGACCCCCATCCGCCTTTCTTT
-,-,TRBV6-5,TRBJ1-2,CASSYDFHGLGYGYTF,TGTGCCAGCAGTTACGACTTCCATGGACTTGGCTATGGCTACACCTTC
-,-,TRBV10-3,TRBJ2-6,CAISLELGNVLTF,TGTGCCATCAGCCTAGAACTAGGCAACGTCCTGACTTTC
TRBD2,few,TRBV4-3,TRBJ2-3,CASSQDGGGAPQYF,TGCGCCAGCAGCCAAGACGGCGGGGGGGCACCGCAGTATTTT
-,many,TRBV29-1,TRBJ2-3,CSVYRPTTDTQYF,TGCAGCGTTTACAGGCCAACTACAGATACGCAGTATTTT
-,-,TRBV29-1,TRBJ2-7,CSARDTASYEQYF,TGCAGCGCTCGGGACACCGCCTCCTACGAGCAGTACTTC
-,-,TRBV19,TRBJ1-2,CASSIDPADRPMGYGYTF,TGTGCCAGTAGTATAGATCCCGCCGACAGGCCAATGGGGTATGGCTACACCTTC
-,-,TRBV29-1,TRBJ1-2,CSVGRLLGRDYGYTF,TGCAGCGTTGGCCGGCTCTTAGGAAGGGACTATGGCTACACCTTC
-,-,TRBV10-3,TRBJ1-1,CAISDGETGKAFF,TGTGCCATCAGTGACGGGGAAACCGGGAAAGCTTTCTTT
TRBD2,few,TRBV5-1,TRBJ2-5,CASSSIGLAGETQYF,TGCGCCAGCAGCTCGATAGGACTAGCGGGAGAGACCCAGTACTTC
-,-,TRBV29-1,TRBJ1-1,CSVVGDLIQTEAFF,TGCAGCGTTGTCGGGGATTTGATTCAAACTGAAGCTTTCTTT
-,-,TRBV6-1,TRBJ2-7,CAGGRGGYYEQYF,TGTGCCGGCGGCCGTGGGGGGTATTACGAGCAGTACTTC
-,-,TRBV4-1,TRBJ1-1,CASSQRGQFFTEAFF,TGCGCCAGCAGCCAACGTGGACAGTTCTTCACTGAAGCTTTCTTT
TRBD1,-,TRBV19,TRBJ2-7,CASTYFPGQGEQYF,TGTGCCAGTACTTATTTCCCGGGACAGGGCGAGCAGTACTTC
-,-,TRBV5-1,TRBJ1-1,CASWDLGNTEAFF,TGCGCCAGCTGGGACCTCGGGAACACTGAAGCTTTCTTT
TRBD1,-,TRBV27,TRBJ2-1,CASSLLPGQGSYNEQFF,TGTGCCAGCAGTTTATTGCCGGGACAGGGGTCCTACAATGAGCAGTTCTTC
-,-,TRBV12-3/TRBV12-4,TRBJ1-5,CASNPQTNSNQPQHF,TGTGCCAGCAATCCACAGACTAATAGCAATCAGCCCCAGCATTTT
TRBD2,-,TRBV7-2,TRBJ2-1,CASSYPLAGALREQFF,TGTGCTAGCAGCTACCCCCTAGCGGGGGCCTTGAGAGAGCAGTTCTTC
TRBD1,-,TRBV7-8,TRBJ1-6,CASSLAQGDLGSPLHF,TGTGCCAGCAGCTTAGCGCAGGGGGATTTAGGGTCACCCCTCCACTTT
-,few,TRBV24-1,TRBJ1-2,CATPNLEEGGGYTF,TGTGCCACGCCAAACCTCGAGGAGGGAGGTGGCTACACCTTC
TRBD1,-,TRBV7-9,TRBJ1-3,CASSLTGGFGNTIYF,TGTGCCAGCAGCCTGACAGGGGGGTTTGGAAACACCATATATTTT
TRBD1,-,TRBV11-1,TRBJ1-1,CASSADRGGSWYEAFF,TGTGCCAGCAGCGCGGACAGGGGAGGGTCTTGGTATGAAGCTTTCTTT